These T cell receptor beta chains were read from a single sample in a study of T cell changes during pregnancy in multiple sclerosis. Clones were sequenced by immunoSEQ multiplex PCR, and TCRdb holds only the in-frame ones, with some missing. The sample carries 50,000 to 60,000 clones, roughly nine tenths recorded once. Source: CD4+ T cells from peripheral blood mononuclear cells, taken in the third trimester of pregnancy. These receptors all stem from a female donor with multiple sclerosis, enrolled in a pregnancy study. The conserved cysteine and the conserved F or W are not part of the CDR3 here.

TRBJ1-5	TRBV5-5	ASSPSGTGSYQPQH
TRBJ1-2	TRBV5-1	ASSLQGLDGYT
TRBJ2-1	TRBV28	ASSPQWYEQF
TRBJ1-2	TRBV19	ASRKEDSLNYGYT
TRBJ1-1	TRBV25-1	ASSEPLDRGRLDTEAF
TRBJ2-5	TRBV18	ASSPRTGLLAETQY
TRBJ1-1	TRBV19	ASSITGVNTEAF
TRBJ1-1	TRBV19	ASRDRAEAF
TRBJ1-5	TRBV7-9	ASSLKGGDQPQH
TRBJ2-1	TRBV18	ASSLGQGSYNEQF
TRBJ1-2	TRBV14	ASSPLQDLPGLSYYGYT
TRBJ2-5	TRBV15	ATSRVWDYQETQY
TRBJ2-1	TRBV27	ASSSQGPLYNEQF
TRBJ2-1	TRBV11-2	ASSRLAGTYNEQF
TRBJ1-6	TRBV5-8	ASSDLTGNNSPLH
TRBJ2-2	TRBV7-9	ASSRTGDHTGELF
TRBJ2-7	TRBV5-1	ASSYTVYEQY
TRBJ1-5	TRBV6-1	ASRHARRDQPQH
TRBJ2-3	TRBV4-3	ASSQDIALAGGRDTQY
TRBJ2-1	TRBV29-1	SVETGDSYNEQF
TRBJ2-7	TRBV9	ASSESTISYEQY
TRBJ2-1	TRBV25-1	ASSEYGAGLNNEQF
TRBJ1-6	TRBV18	ASSPELPNNSPLH
TRBJ1-5	TRBV4-1	ASSQDSGNQPQH
TRBJ1-1	TRBV7-9	ASRGRALTDTEAF
TRBJ1-1	TRBV29-1	SVELGQSDTEAF
TRBJ1-1	TRBV25-1	ASSLGGWNTEAF
TRBJ2-5	TRBV5-5	ASSSVPGQETQY
TRBJ1-1	TRBV29-1	SVYGTVNTEAF
TRBJ2-7	TRBV2	ASSVFVYEQY
TRBJ1-1	TRBV18	ASSPGPEAF
TRBJ1-6	TRBV19	ASTSGQLVYNSPLH
TRBJ2-3	TRBV18	ASSPDQLGFADTQY
TRBJ2-7	TRBV7-8	ASSLRGTGGFPYEQY
TRBJ2-3	TRBV18	ASSPGTGFTDTQY
TRBJ1-3	TRBV4-2	ASSQDTGSGNTIY
TRBJ1-2	TRBV2	ASTPWGEGDGYT
TRBJ1-1	TRBV30	AWSDRQGADMNTEAF
TRBJ2-1	TRBV5-1	ASSWGQSMYNEQF
TRBJ2-3	TRBV4-2	ASSQDGGTDTQY
TRBJ2-3	TRBV5-4	ASSSEYPDTQY